The sequence of this T cell receptor beta chain was determined in a study of identical twins. Whole-study results and caveats: Out-of-frame beta chain sequences displayed weaker excess sharing between twins.

cDNA molecules carried unique molecular identifiers, and template switching added a universal primer site. TCRdb passed the 5' RACE reads through MiXCR, listing each CDR3 protein once. The data show approximately 600,000 distinct CDR3 sequences, with around 9.6% seen just once and roughly 3% held by the top ten. The V gene's germline CDR1 is SQVTM and CDR2 ANQGSEA. The CDR3 has 14 amino acids. V shed 0 bases and J shed 10 bases, with 16 bases lying between them. Each donor was a healthy Caucasian. This clonotype was counted ten times or more. What it recognizes is unknown. The same specimen was also included in a second study, on yellow fever vaccine responses in identical twins. That work states: Twins' vaccine T cell responses reportedly seemed partly convergent and partly personalized.

This receptor was taken from a young woman in good health. This sequence joins TRBV29-1 and TRBJ2-1, with D uncertain. Sequenced input: PBMCs. This CDR3 is CSVEDLKRPSEQFF. CDR3 sequence (DNA): TGCAGCGTTGAAGATCTTAAACGTCCAAGCGAGCAGTTCTTC.